This TCR beta chain appears in the sequencing data of a study of post-analysis software for immune sequencing data. At the level of the study: In terms of disease course, relapsing-remitting, secondary progressive and progressive-relapsing multiple sclerosis were included. Study outcomes and limitations: Strong co-clustering by F measure was seen for same-batch samples. Controls' normalized Chao1 diversity significantly exceeded that of multiple sclerosis patients. TRBV5-6, TRBV5-1 and TRBV20-1 were among 4 or 5 TRBV segments more frequent in patients than controls.

This CDR3 region has 13 residues. Trimming cost V 7 bases and J 5 bases; bases outside gene matches: 4. The germline V gene encodes CDR1 MNHNY and CDR2 SVGAGI (reference sequence). In the case of this clonotype: As yet, its antigen is unknown.

Incorporated into the TCR beta cDNA libraries were unique molecular identifiers, which served to reduce PCR and sequencing biases. Each CDR3 protein gets one entry after TCRdb re-called the PCR reads with MiXCR. The sample has about 500,000 distinct CDR3 sequences; nearly 45% are singletons. The sample taken for sequencing was blood. The receptor comes from a girl between 10 and 17 years old with multiple sclerosis. The rearrangement links TRBV6-6 to TRBJ2-5, with TRBD1 matching over 10 bases. The CDR3 bases are TGTGCCAGCAAGAGGACAGGGGGGGAGACCCAGTACTTC. This codes for CASKRTGGETQYF.